This TCR beta chain stems from a study of OX40 agonist ivuxolimab in advanced cancers. The CDR3 extends over 19 amino acids. Germline V gene lookup returns CDR1 PRHDT and CDR2 FYEKMQ (reference sequence). With 5 bases clipped from V and 5 bases from J, the junction kept 22 bases outside the gene matches. The repertoire was sequenced with immunoSEQ multiplex PCR; TCRdb's copy has only in-frame clones and lacks some. The sample carries approximately 35,000 clones, 80% recorded once. The chain links TRBV13 to TRBJ2-5; TRBD1 matches at 8 bases. Sequences were derived from CD4+ or CD8+ T cells sorted from blood, sampled in a trial of the OX40 agonist ivuxolimab. This receptor was identified in an adult with an advanced solid tumor such as melanoma, head and neck, liver or kidney cancer. CDR3 nucleotides: TGTGCCAGCAGCCCGCGCCCGACAGGGGCCCGCGACAAATCCGAGACCCAGTACTTC. Protein: CASSPRPTGARDKSETQYF.